A single sample is the source of the 7 T cell receptor beta chains below, sequenced in a study of T cell responses to AZD1222 COVID-19 vaccine. Using immunoSEQ multiplex PCR, the repertoire was profiled, and TCRdb retains in-frame clones only, with some absent. Of under 150,000 clones in the sample, 70% to 90% were seen once. The material was peripheral blood, obtained 28 days after the second AZD1222 dose. The origin of the receptors is an adult who received the AZD1222 COVID-19 vaccine.

The rearrangement uses TRBV5-6 and TRBJ2-3; D is possibly TRBD1 (8 bases). The V gene lost 0 bases and the J gene lost 4 bases, with 18 bases spanning the gap. The CDR3 is 17 amino acids. CDR1 is SGHDT and CDR2 is YYEEEE in the germline V gene. The CDR3 nucleotides read TGTGCCAGCAGCTTGGGGTGGACAGGGAGGGGAGCAGATACGCAGTATTTT. Translating gives CASSLGWTGRGADTQYF. The full variable domain, completed using reference TRBV5-6 and TRBJ2-3, is DAGVTQSPTHLIKTRGQQVTLRCSPKSGHDTVSWYQQALGQGPQFIFQYYEEEERQRGNFPDRFSGHQFPNYSSELNVNALLLGDSALYLCASSLGWTGRGADTQYFGPGTRLTVL.

The chain links TRBV5-1 to TRBJ2-2; a possible D gene is TRBD2 (6 bases). The CDR3 totals 13 residues. Between the trimmed V and J ends, which lost 2 bases and 7 bases, there was a span of 9 bases. Germline V gene data show CDR1 as SGHRS and CDR2 as YFSETQ. The chain's CDR3 is CASSFGGFGELFF. The CDR3 DNA sequence: TGCGCCAGCAGCTTCGGGGGATTCGGGGAGCTGTTTTTT. The entire variable domain, with the rest obtained from reference TRBV5-1 and TRBJ2-2, is as follows: KAGVTQTPRYLIKTRGQQVTLSCSPISGHRSVSWYQQTPGQGLQFLFEYFSETQRNKGNFPGRFSGRQFSNSRSEMNVSTLELGDSALYLCASSFGGFGELFFGEGSRLTVL.

The CDR3 nucleotides read TGTGCCAGCAGCTTAGATTCGGGAATGCAAGAGACCCAGTACTTC. Its protein is CASSLDSGMQETQYF. The V gene is TRBV7-2, the J gene TRBJ2-5; possibly TRBD2 for D (5 bases). Germline CDR1 reads SGHTA; CDR2 reads FQGNSA. The V end was cut by 1 base, the J end by 2 bases, with 11 bases between. The CDR3 is 15 amino acids.

This sequence joins TRBV6-1 and TRBJ2-3; 9 nucleotides match TRBD2. This CDR3 contains 19 residues. V shed 1 base and J 5 bases; nucleotides not matched to a gene: 16. Germline V CDR1 and CDR2: MNHNS, SASEGT. CDR3 protein: CASSEGTSDTIWGLDTQYF. The CDR3 DNA reads TGTGCCAGCAGTGAAGGGACTAGCGACACAATATGGGGGTTAGATACGCAGTATTTT.

The J gene is TRBJ2-7, the V gene TRBV6-2 or TRBV6-3; the D is unclear. Germline V CDR1 and CDR2: MNHEY, SVGEGT. The length of the CDR3 is 14 residues. The V and J ends lost 0 bases and 3 bases respectively, with 9 bases between them. The CDR3 DNA reads TGTGCCAGCAGTTACTCGTACTCCTACTACGAGCAGTACTTC. It specifies CASSYSYSYYEQYF.

This clone was recorded once. The chain employs TRBV12-3 or TRBV12-4 and TRBJ2-5; D remains unclear. V was cut by 1 base and J by 6 bases, with 9 bases left in between. This CDR3 has 13 amino acids. As DNA, the CDR3 is TGTGCCAGCAGTTTAGGAGTTGGGAAGACCCAGTACTTC. Its protein is CASSLGVGKTQYF.

This chain uses TRBV6-1 with TRBJ1-5; TRBD1 agrees at 8 bases. The V gene end was trimmed by 4 bases and the J gene end by 4 bases; junction bases not matched to a gene: 9. CDR3 length: 16 amino acids. CDR1 is MNHNS and CDR2 is SASEGT in the germline V gene. The chain's CDR3 is CASSAPGQEMNQPQHF. The DNA of the CDR3 is TGTGCCAGCAGTGCCCCGGGACAGGAGATGAATCAGCCCCAGCATTTT.